Presented here are 20 T cell receptor beta chains from one specimen sequenced in a study of cytomegalovirus exposure and HLA in healthy donors (TCRdb year 2017). Library prep was done by the immunoSEQ multiplex PCR assay. For the multiplex PCR, a mixture combining 60 forward primers for TCR Vbeta segments and 13 reverse primers for TCR Jbeta segments was used. TCRdb mirrors the immuneACCESS table, restricted to in-frame sequences. Some clones are absent from its copies; in checked studies, under half trace to an unresolved V gene, and the reason for the others is unknown. The sample records under 80,000 clones, less than 80% of which are singletons. About 7% of the sample is in the top ten clones. The specimen was PBMCs. The origin of the receptors is a woman aged 40 to 55 in good health and CMV-seronegative.

V and J are TRBV18 and TRBJ2-3, with TRBD2 as a possible D gene (8 bases). Trimming removed 3 bases from V and 3 bases from J, with 19 bases in between. The CDR3 has 17 residues. The V gene's germline CDR1 is KGHSH and CDR2 LQKENI. This CDR3 is CASSPPGGGQSTDTQYF. CDR3 sequence (DNA): TGTGCCAGCTCACCTCCCGGGGGGGGACAGTCAACAGATACGCAGTATTTT.

The chain carries TRBV15 and TRBJ1-2, with 7 bases that match TRBD1. After removal of 2 bases from V and 8 bases from J, the junction contained 11 bases not matched to a gene. CDR1 LNHNV and CDR2 YYDKDF come from the germline V gene (reference sequence). The CDR3 consists of 15 residues. The CDR3 DNA follows: TGTGCCACCAGCAGACCCTCGGGACAGCTCCGAGGCTACACCTTC. Translation: CATSRPSGQLRGYTF. The full variable domain, rest sourced from reference TRBV15 and TRBJ1-2, is DAMVIQNPRYQVTQFGKPVTLSCSQTLNHNVMYWYQQKSSQAPKLLFHYYDKDFNNEADTPDNFQSRRPNTSFCFLDIRSPGLGDTAMYLCATSRPSGQLRGYTFGSGTRLTVV.

In DNA form, the CDR3 reads TGTGCCAGCAGGCCGACTAGCACGAACACCGGGGAGCTGTTTTTT. As protein: CASRPTSTNTGELFF. The V and J genes are TRBV7-2 and TRBJ2-2; 7 bases line up with TRBD2. Germline CDR1 is SGHTA and CDR2 is FQGNSA. This CDR3 is built from 15 residues. V gave up 6 bases and J gave up 0 bases; unmatched junction bases: 4.

The CDR3 reads CAWSSGTGRTF. CDR3 DNA: TGTGCCTGGAGTTCCGGGACAGGGAGGACCTTC. V gene TRBV30 combines with J gene TRBJ1-2; TRBD1 matches 9 bases. In germline, CDR1 is GTSNPN, CDR2 SVGIG (reference sequence). CDR3 length: 11 amino acids. J lost 14 bases, V lost 2 bases, and 6 bases had no gene match.

The V and J genes are TRBV7-2 and TRBJ1-2; tentatively, D is TRBD1 (6 bases). The CDR3 consists of 14 residues. Deletions cut 5 bases from V and 4 bases from J, with 14 bases between. The V gene's germline CDR1 is SGHTA and CDR2 FQGNSA. CDR3 sequence (DNA): TGTGCCAGCAGCCCCAAGGGGGAAGGCTATGGCTACACCTTC. Translation: CASSPKGEGYGYTF.

The sample holds a few counts of this clone. This chain uses TRBV5-6 with TRBJ1-1, with D possibly matching TRBD1 (6 bases). Germline CDR1 reads SGHDT; CDR2 reads YYEEEE. Trimming took off 2 bases at V and 5 bases at J, with 13 bases between the two ends. This CDR3 has 14 residues. As DNA, the CDR3 is TGTGCCAGCAGCTTACAGGGATTTGGTACTGAAGCTTTCTTT. Protein sequence: CASSLQGFGTEAFF.

The chain joins TRBV2 to TRBJ1-4; D gene uncertain. Deletions cut 6 bases from V and 5 bases from J, with 10 bases between. Germline assignment: CDR1 SNHLY and CDR2 FYNNEI. CDR3 length: 13 residues. The CDR3 bases are TGTGCCAGCAGGGACGGGAAGAATGAAAAACTGTTTTTT. As protein: CASRDGKNEKLFF.

The V call is TRBV5-5, the J call TRBJ1-1; 7 bases map to TRBD1. Germline-derived CDR1 and CDR2 are SGHKS and YYEKEE (reference sequence). The CDR3 runs to 17 residues. The V and J ends lost 4 bases and 1 base, in that order; junction bases with no gene match: 13. The DNA for the CDR3 is TGTGCCAGCAGCCACACAGGGGTGGCCCGTTCGAACACTGAAGCTTTCTTT. As protein: CASSHTGVARSNTEAFF.

The rearrangement links TRBV28 to TRBJ2-1, with D perhaps matching TRBD1 (8 bases). The CDR3 is made up of 15 amino acids. V lost 3 bases and J lost 9, with 18 bases in between. From germline, CDR1 is MDHEN and CDR2 SYDVKM. The CDR3 is CASSFLDREGGEQFF. The CDR3 coding sequence is TGTGCCAGCAGTTTCCTGGACAGGGAGGGGGGTGAGCAGTTCTTC. Drawing the rest from reference TRBV28 and TRBJ2-1, the complete variable domain is DVKVTQSSRYLVKRTGEKVFLECVQDMDHENMFWYRQDPGLGLRLIYFSYDVKMKEKGDIPEGYSVSREKKERFSLILESASTNQTSMYLCASSFLDREGGEQFFGPGTRLTVL.

This clone has only one observation. This rearrangement joins TRBV7-6 to TRBJ2-5; 8 nucleotides agree with TRBD1. Trimming took 1 base from V and 5 from J; bases not matched to a gene: 27. The CDR3 sequence is 22 residues long. CDR1 and CDR2 (germline): SGHVS, FNYEAQ. CDR3 nucleotides: TGTGCCAGCAGCTTAGATAGAGACAGGGGACCATTCCAGGTCCAGCTATACGAGACCCAGTACTTC. Protein: CASSLDRDRGPFQVQLYETQYF.

The chain has TRBV13 and TRBJ2-4; TRBD2 matches at 10 bases. There are 17 residues in the CDR3. Germline CDR1 is PRHDT and CDR2 is FYEKMQ (reference sequence). After removal of 2 bases from V and 0 bases from J, the junction contained 4 bases not matched to a gene. Written as DNA, the CDR3 is TGTGCCAGCAGCTTAAGAACTAGCGGGGTAGCCAAAAACATTCAGTACTTC. It yields the protein CASSLRTSGVAKNIQYF.

This chain's CDR3 is CASRSHGTNEQFF. DNA of the CDR3: TGTGCCAGCCGATCGCACGGGACTAATGAGCAGTTCTTC. The rearrangement uses TRBV27 and TRBJ2-1; possibly TRBD2 for D (6 bases). CDR1 and CDR2 (germline): MNHEY, SMNVEV (reference sequence). This CDR3 has 13 residues. The germline V and J ends were trimmed by 8 bases and 7 bases, with 15 bases remaining between them.

Relative to its sample, this clone is medium-sized. The chain employs TRBV6-1 and TRBJ2-2; D is possibly TRBD2 (7 bases). Germline CDR1 MNHNS, CDR2 SASEGT. V was cut by 8 bases and J by 3 bases, with 13 bases left in between. CDR3 length: 14 amino acids. The CDR3 DNA reads as TGTGCCAGCCCCACAGGGAGGGACACCGGGGAGCTGTTTTTT. This codes for CASPTGRDTGELFF.

The chain links TRBV30 to TRBJ1-1; no clear D gene. Trimming took off 0 bases at V and 4 bases at J, with 9 bases between the two ends. Germline CDR1 is GTSNPN and CDR2 is SVGIG (reference sequence). The CDR3 is made up of 13 amino acids. The CDR3 nucleotides are TGTGCCTGGAGTGTCAGTGACTTCACTGAAGCTTTCTTT. Protein: CAWSVSDFTEAFF.

CDR3 coding DNA: TGTGCCAGCGGTACCTGGGGGGGCGCCCACAATGAGCAGTTCTTC. It translates to CASGTWGGAHNEQFF. This rearrangement joins TRBV27 to TRBJ2-1; D may be TRBD2 (7 bases). Deletions cut 8 bases from V and 5 bases from J, with 19 bases between. From germline, CDR1 is MNHEY and CDR2 SMNVEV (reference sequence). The CDR3 is 15 amino acids.

The V call is TRBV6-5, the J call TRBJ2-3; TRBD1 agrees at 9 bases. This CDR3 has 15 residues. V shed 7 bases, J shed 6 bases, and the junction held 11 bases outside the gene matches. Looked up from germline, CDR1 is MNHEY and CDR2 is SVGAGI. The CDR3 DNA reads TGTGCCAGCAATAAGCCGGGACAGGGTTTTGATACGCAGTATTTT. Protein sequence: CASNKPGQGFDTQYF.

The chain recombines TRBV6-1 with TRBJ2-5; D unclear. The tail of the sequence fits TRBJ2-7 better, so the J call may be wrong. This CDR3 comprises 14 residues. Germline V CDR1 and CDR2: MNHNS, SASEGT. The DNA of the CDR3 is TGTGCCAGCAGTATAAACCCCTCCTCCTACGAGCAGTACTTC. It codes for CASSINPSSYEQYF.

The chain carries TRBV13 and TRBJ2-5, with 7 bases that match TRBD1. The V gene end was trimmed by 5 bases and the J gene end by 5 bases; junction bases not matched to a gene: 11. CDR3 size: 15 residues. Germline CDR1 is PRHDT and CDR2 is FYEKMQ (reference sequence). CDR3 DNA sequence: TGTGCCAGCAGCGCACCGACAGGGCTGGGCGAGACCCAGTACTTC. Protein: CASSAPTGLGETQYF.

This rearrangement joins TRBV5-6 to TRBJ1-1; 8 nucleotides align to TRBD1. Germline V gives CDR1 SGHDT, CDR2 YYEEEE. This CDR3 has 15 residues. V lost 2 bases to trimming and J lost 5 bases; unmatched junction nucleotides: 8. CDR3 sequence (DNA): TGTGCCAGCAGCTTTCAGGGGGCGCGCTCTACTGAAGCTTTCTTT. Its protein product is CASSFQGARSTEAFF.

In DNA, the CDR3 is TGTGCCAGCAGCAAACTACCAACTTACGAGCAGTACTTC. Its protein is CASSKLPTYEQYF. V gene TRBV2 combines with J gene TRBJ2-7; D gene unclear. There are 13 residues in the CDR3. Trimming pared 6 bases from V and 4 bases from J, leaving 13 bases between. The germline V gene has CDR1 SNHLY and CDR2 FYNNEI.